This T cell receptor beta chain was sequenced for a study of shared clonotypes between healthy human individuals. Genomic DNA of unsorted samples came from roughly 90 million PBMCs. Every subset's genomic DNA went evenly onto several immunoSEQ plates. Clones were read by immunoSEQ multiplex PCR, and TCRdb kept only the in-frame ones, dropping some. The table lists around 440,000 clones, roughly three quarters of them singletons. General study results and limits: Few donors restricted represented genetic and exposure-history diversity.

CDR1 and CDR2 (germline): MNHEY, SVGAGI. The J segment lost 7 bases and the V segment lost 8 bases, leaving 3 bases of the junction unmatched. The CDR3 covers 11 residues. A word on this clone: Its antigen is unknown.

The material sequenced was PBMCs. The sequence was collected from a woman between 35 and 50 years old in good health. Some clones in this sample may be carry-over from other donors' samples. The V and J genes are TRBV6-5 and TRBJ2-3, with 7 bases lining up with TRBD2. CDR3 loop: CASGGGNTQYF. The CDR3 DNA reads as TGTGCCAGCGGGGGGGGGAATACGCAGTATTTT.